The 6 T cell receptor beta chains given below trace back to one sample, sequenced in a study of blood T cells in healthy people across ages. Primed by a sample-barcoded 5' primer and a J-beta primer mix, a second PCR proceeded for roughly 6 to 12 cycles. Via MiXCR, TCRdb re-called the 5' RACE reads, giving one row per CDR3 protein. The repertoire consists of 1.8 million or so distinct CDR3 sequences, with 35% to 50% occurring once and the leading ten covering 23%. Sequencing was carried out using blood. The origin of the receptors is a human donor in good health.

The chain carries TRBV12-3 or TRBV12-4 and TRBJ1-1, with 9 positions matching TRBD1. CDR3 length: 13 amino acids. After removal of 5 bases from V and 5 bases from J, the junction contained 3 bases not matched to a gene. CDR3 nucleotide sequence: TGTGCCAGCAGTACAGGGGGCCAGACTGAAGCTTTCTTT. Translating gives CASSTGGQTEAFF.

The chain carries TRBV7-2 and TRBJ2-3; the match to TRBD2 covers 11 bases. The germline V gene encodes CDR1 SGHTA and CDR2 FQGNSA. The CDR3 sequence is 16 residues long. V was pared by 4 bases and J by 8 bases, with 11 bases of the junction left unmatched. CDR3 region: CASSSRLAGGGGTQYF. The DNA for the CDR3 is TGTGCCAGCAGCTCACGGCTAGCGGGGGGAGGAGGTACGCAGTATTTT. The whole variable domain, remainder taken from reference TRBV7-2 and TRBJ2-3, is GAGVSQSPSNKVTEKGKDVELRCDPISGHTALYWYRQSLGQGLEFLIYFQGNSAPDKSGLPSDRFSAERTGGSVSTLTIQRTQQEDSAVYLCASSSRLAGGGGTQYFGPGTRLTVL.

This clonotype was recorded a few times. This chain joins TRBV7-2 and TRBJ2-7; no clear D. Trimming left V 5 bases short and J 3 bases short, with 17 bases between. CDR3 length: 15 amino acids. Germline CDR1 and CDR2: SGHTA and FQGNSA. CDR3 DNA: TGTGCCAGCAGCCTTAGAATTATGGGCAGCTACGAGCAGTACTTC. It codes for CASSLRIMGSYEQYF.

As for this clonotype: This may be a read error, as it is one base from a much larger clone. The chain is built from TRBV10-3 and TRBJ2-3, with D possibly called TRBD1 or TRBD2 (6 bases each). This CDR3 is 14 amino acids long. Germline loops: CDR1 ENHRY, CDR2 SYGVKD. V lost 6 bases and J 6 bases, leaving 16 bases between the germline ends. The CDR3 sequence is CAIREPGAGDTQYF. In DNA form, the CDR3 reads TGTGCCATCAGGGAGCCAGGGGCGGGGGATACGCAGTATTTT.

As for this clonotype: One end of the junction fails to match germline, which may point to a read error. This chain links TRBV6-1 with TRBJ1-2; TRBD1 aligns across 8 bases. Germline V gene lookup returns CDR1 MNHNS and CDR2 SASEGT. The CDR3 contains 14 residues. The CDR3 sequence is CASSLTGVNYGCTF. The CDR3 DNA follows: TGTGCCAGCAGTTTGACAGGGGTTAACTATGGCTGCACCTTC.

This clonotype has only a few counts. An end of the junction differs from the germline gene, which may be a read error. CDR3 sequence (DNA): TGCGCCAGCGGCCAAGTGGGGGGATCGAACTATGGCTACACCTTC. This gives the protein CASGQVGGSNYGYTF. The J gene is TRBJ1-2, the V gene TRBV4-3; D is perhaps TRBD1 (5 bases). Germline CDR1 and CDR2: LGHNA and YSLEER. The CDR3 has 15 residues.